Listed here are 19 T cell receptor beta chains from one sample, sequenced in a study of T cells in tuberculosis. TCRdb's copy holds only in-frame clones and misses some; the assay was immunoSEQ multiplex PCR. The sample contains over 30,000 clones, around 97% of which appear only once. Sequenced sample: PBMCs. These receptors were obtained from a donor aged 10 to 29 with latent tuberculosis or without tuberculosis infection.

The chain joins TRBV27 to TRBJ2-3; TRBD2 might be the D (6 bases). Germline assignment: CDR1 MNHEY and CDR2 SMNVEV (reference sequence). V gave up 3 bases and J gave up 5 bases, with 33 bases separating them. The CDR3 has 21 residues. CDR3 sequence reads: CASSFFPSVRSGPQGGDTQYF. CDR3 in DNA: TGTGCCAGCAGTTTTTTTCCTTCCGTTAGGTCGGGACCCCAGGGAGGAGATACGCAGTATTTT.

V gene TRBV6-1 combines with J gene TRBJ1-1; no clear D gene. Trimming removed 6 bases at V and 8 bases at J, with 7 bases between. CDR3 length: 10 residues. Germline CDR1 reads MNHNS; CDR2 reads SASEGT. CDR3 nucleotides: TGTGCCAGCAGCTCAGGAGAAGCTTTCTTT. Residues: CASSSGEAFF.

The V call is TRBV18, the J call TRBJ2-1, with D possibly matching TRBD2 (6 bases). The germline V gene has CDR1 KGHSH and CDR2 LQKENI. Trimming shortened V by 3 bases and J by 4 bases, and 13 bases separated the two germline ends. There are 15 residues in the CDR3. DNA for the CDR3: TGTGCCAGCTCACCTGGTACTAGCAGGTACAATGAGCAGTTCTTC. Translated: CASSPGTSRYNEQFF.

The chain has TRBV5-4 and TRBJ1-2; 8 nucleotides line up with TRBD1. CDR3 length: 12 amino acids. Germline CDR1 SGHNT, CDR2 YYREEE (reference sequence). The V segment lost 8 bases and the J segment 8 bases; nucleotides outside the gene matches: 8. CDR3 sequence (DNA): TGTGCCAGTAGTGACAGGGGCGGAGGCTACACCTTC. As protein: CASSDRGGGYTF.

The V gene is TRBV25-1, the J gene TRBJ2-7; a possible D gene is TRBD1 (5 bases). V was cut by 3 bases and J by 2 bases, with 17 bases left in between. The CDR3 loop spans 16 amino acids. The germline V gene encodes CDR1 MGHDK and CDR2 SYGVNS. The chain's CDR3 is CASSDESKGRPYEQYF. As DNA, the CDR3 is TGTGCCAGCAGTGACGAATCCAAGGGGCGGCCCTACGAGCAGTACTTC.

The chain carries TRBV6-1 and TRBJ2-7; 16 nucleotides match TRBD2. Per the germline V gene, CDR1 is MNHNS and CDR2 is SASEGT. V dropped 4 bases and J dropped 4; count of bases not matched to a gene: 7. The CDR3 is 17 amino acids. In DNA form, the CDR3 reads TGTGCCAGCAGTGGCGGGACTAGCGGGAGGGGTGGGTACGAGCAGTACTTC. Amino acid sequence: CASSGGTSGRGGYEQYF.

The chain couples TRBV6-5 to TRBJ2-7, with 8 nucleotides matching TRBD1. CDR1 is MNHEY and CDR2 is SVGAGI in the germline V gene. The CDR3 is made up of 15 amino acids. The junction had 7 bases not matched to a gene; V was cut back by 4 bases and J by 2 bases. CDR3 residues: CASSLTGASPYEQYF. Written as DNA, the CDR3 is TGTGCCAGCAGTTTGACAGGGGCTTCACCCTACGAGCAGTACTTC.

The chain employs TRBV7-6 and TRBJ2-1; 8 nucleotides match TRBD1. This CDR3 is built from 14 residues. The V and J ends lost 5 bases and 6 bases, in that order; junction bases with no gene match: 6. Looked up from germline, CDR1 is SGHVS and CDR2 is FNYEAQ. CDR3 nucleotide sequence: TGTGCCAGCAGCCCTCAAACAGGGGGCAATGAGCAGTTCTTC. It specifies CASSPQTGGNEQFF.

The genes are TRBV18 and TRBJ2-2; TRBD1 agrees at 7 bases. This CDR3 contains 16 residues. The V segment lost 2 bases and the J segment 1 base; nucleotides outside the gene matches: 4. Germline-derived CDR1 and CDR2 are KGHSH and LQKENI. CDR3 protein: CASSPERTGNTGELFF. The CDR3 DNA follows: TGTGCCAGCTCACCAGAAAGGACAGGGAACACCGGGGAGCTGTTTTTT.

J is TRBJ2-2 and V is TRBV4-1, with TRBD2 identical over 12 bases. CDR1 MGHRA and CDR2 YSYEKL come from the germline V gene. V was clipped by 1 base and J by 6 bases; unmatched bases: 12. The CDR3 length is 19 residues. The CDR3 region is CASSQVGLAGGPGAGELFF. The CDR3 DNA follows: TGCGCCAGCAGCCAAGTAGGCCTAGCGGGGGGGCCTGGGGCCGGGGAGCTGTTTTTT.

The V gene is TRBV5-4, the J gene TRBJ2-1; D might be TRBD2 (6 bases). Germline assignment: CDR1 SGHNT and CDR2 YYREEE (reference sequence). Trimming took off 2 bases at V and 4 bases at J, with 13 bases between the two ends. There are 15 residues in the CDR3. In DNA, the CDR3 is TGTGCCAGCAGCTTTAGGGACTTTAAATACAATGAGCAGTTCTTC. Its protein product is CASSFRDFKYNEQFF.

The rearrangement joins TRBV18 to TRBJ2-7; TRBD2 agrees at 12 bases. V lost 3 bases to trimming and J lost 3 bases; unmatched junction nucleotides: 6. This CDR3 region has 16 residues. Germline-derived CDR1 and CDR2 are KGHSH and LQKENI. The CDR3 coding sequence is TGTGCCAGCTCACCGGTCACTAGCGGGGGGCGCTACGAGCAGTACTTC. It codes for CASSPVTSGGRYEQYF.

The chain joins TRBV7-8 to TRBJ2-1, with TRBD2 matching over 11 bases. The CDR3 spans 15 residues. With V trimmed by 3 bases and J by 7 bases, 5 bases remained unmatched. The germline gives CDR1 SGHVS, CDR2 FQNEAQ. DNA of the CDR3: TGTGCCAGCAGCTTTAGGGCTAGCGGGGGGAATGAGCAGTTCTTC. This encodes CASSFRASGGNEQFF.

CDR3 DNA: TGTGCCAGCAGCTCGCTACTAGCGGGACCTTCCCCTAGCCCCAACGAGCAGTACTTC. Protein: CASSSLLAGPSPSPNEQYF. The chain links TRBV7-8 to TRBJ2-7, with TRBD2 matching 10 bases. V lost 4 bases, J lost 5 bases, and 20 bases stayed unmatched. Germline V gene lookup returns CDR1 SGHVS and CDR2 FQNEAQ. This CDR3 region has 19 residues. The complete variable domain, with remaining parts taken from reference TRBV7-8 and TRBJ2-7, reads GAGVSQSPRYKVAKRGQDVALRCDPISGHVSLFWYQQALGQGPEFLTYFQNEAQLDKSGLPSDRFFAERPEGSVSTLKIQRTQQEDSAVYLCASSSLLAGPSPSPNEQYFGPGTRLTVT.

This rearrangement joins TRBV18 to TRBJ2-7; D may be TRBD2 (5 bases). V was clipped by 3 bases and J by 0 bases, with 9 bases between them. The CDR3 is 14 amino acids. Germline CDR1 is KGHSH and CDR2 is LQKENI. The CDR3 sequence is CASSPPSSSYEQYF. CDR3 coding DNA: TGTGCCAGCTCACCCCCTAGCAGCTCCTACGAGCAGTACTTC.

This sequence joins TRBV13 and TRBJ2-1; 11 nucleotides agree with TRBD1. Trimming cost V 0 bases and J 8 bases; bases outside gene matches: 3. The germline V gene has CDR1 PRHDT and CDR2 FYEKMQ (reference sequence). The CDR3 spans 15 residues. This chain's CDR3 is CASSLGRTGGHEQFF. The CDR3, as DNA: TGTGCCAGCAGCTTAGGAAGGACAGGGGGCCATGAGCAGTTCTTC.

The chain couples TRBV30 to TRBJ2-7, with D possibly matching TRBD1 (6 bases). The CDR3 loop spans 13 amino acids. Germline V gives CDR1 GTSNPN, CDR2 SVGIG (reference sequence). Between the trimmed V and J ends, which lost 1 base and 6 bases, there was a span of 13 bases. Written as DNA, the CDR3 is TGTGCCTGGAGTGGGATGGGCAGGGGCGAGCAGTACTTC. Its protein product is CAWSGMGRGEQYF.

In regard to this clone: Relative to the germline gene, one junction end is altered; a read error may explain this. The chain carries TRBV5-4 and TRBJ2-3, with a weak D call TRBD2 (6 bases). The germline V gene encodes CDR1 SGHNT and CDR2 YYREEE (reference sequence). This CDR3 has 15 amino acids. CDR3 loop: CASSLVGTSTDTQYF. The CDR3 bases are TGTGCCAGTAGCTTGGTGGGGACTAGCACAGATACGCAGTATTTT.

The chain recombines TRBV27 with TRBJ2-1, with D perhaps TRBD2 (7 bases). Germline-derived CDR1 and CDR2 are MNHEY and SMNVEV (reference sequence). The CDR3 runs to 15 residues. V was pared by 2 bases and J by 8 bases, with 16 bases between. In nucleotides, the CDR3 is TGTGCCAGCAGTTTAAGGACTAGGGGGATCTATGAGCAGTTCTTC. Amino acids: CASSLRTRGIYEQFF.